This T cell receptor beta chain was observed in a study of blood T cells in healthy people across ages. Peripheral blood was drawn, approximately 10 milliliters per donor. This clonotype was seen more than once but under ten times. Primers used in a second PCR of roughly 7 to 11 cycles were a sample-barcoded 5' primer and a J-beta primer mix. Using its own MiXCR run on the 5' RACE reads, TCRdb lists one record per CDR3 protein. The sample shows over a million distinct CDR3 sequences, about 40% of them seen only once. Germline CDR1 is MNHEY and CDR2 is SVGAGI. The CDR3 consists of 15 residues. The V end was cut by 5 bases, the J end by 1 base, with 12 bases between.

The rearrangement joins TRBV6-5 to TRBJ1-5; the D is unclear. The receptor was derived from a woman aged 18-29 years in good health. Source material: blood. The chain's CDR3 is CASSRRIGSNQPQHF. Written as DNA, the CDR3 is TGTGCCAGCAGTCGCCGTATAGGGAGCAATCAGCCCCAGCATTTT.